The clone carrying this T cell receptor (beta chain) was picked up one time. The data were obtained in a study of blood T cell repertoires in COVID-19. As for the study in general: Spain, Italy and the United States supplied samples that represented acute and convalescent COVID-19.

In the source study's methods: Scientists estimated how many nucleated cells there were by amplifying reference gene primers. This table comes from immunoSEQ multiplex PCR, and its TCRdb copy is limited to in-frame clones, with some not included. V and J calls and clone size are copied from that table; D and trimming were computed from the DNA. The data hold about 43,000 clones, with roughly 88% observed a single time. The sequence came from a man in his 60s with active COVID-19. The sample comprised peripheral blood.

CDR3 sequence reads: CASRRPRSSYNEQFF. The CDR3 region has the DNA TGTGCCAGCAGGAGGCCAAGATCCTCCTACAATGAGCAGTTCTTC. The chain joins TRBV6-4 to TRBJ2-1; D call uncertain. CDR1 and CDR2 from the germline V gene are MRHNA and SNTAGT. Between the trimmed V and J ends, which lost 6 bases and 0 bases, there was a span of 12 bases. This CDR3 contains 15 residues.